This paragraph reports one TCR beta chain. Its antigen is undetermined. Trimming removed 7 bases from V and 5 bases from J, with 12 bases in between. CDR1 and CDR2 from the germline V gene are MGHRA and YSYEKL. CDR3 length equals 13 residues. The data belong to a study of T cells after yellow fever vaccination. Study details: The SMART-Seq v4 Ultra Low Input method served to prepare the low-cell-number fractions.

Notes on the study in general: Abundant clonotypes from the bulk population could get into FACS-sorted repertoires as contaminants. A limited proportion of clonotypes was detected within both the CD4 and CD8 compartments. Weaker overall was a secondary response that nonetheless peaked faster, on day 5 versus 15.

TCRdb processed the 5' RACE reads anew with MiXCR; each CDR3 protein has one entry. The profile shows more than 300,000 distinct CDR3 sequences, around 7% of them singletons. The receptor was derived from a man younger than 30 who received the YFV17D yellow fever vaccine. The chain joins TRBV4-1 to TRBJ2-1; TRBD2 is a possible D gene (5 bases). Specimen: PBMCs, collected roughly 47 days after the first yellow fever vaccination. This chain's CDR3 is CASTGVLHNEQFF. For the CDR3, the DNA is TGCGCCAGCACCGGGGTGTTGCACAATGAGCAGTTCTTC.